This T cell receptor (beta chain) was recorded in a study of CD4 T cells in relation to SARS-CoV-2 and coronaviruses. Study details: ViraFEST: approximately nine-day antigen culture of PBMCs, then TCR beta CDR3 sequencing. No peptide or an HIV-1 Nef peptide pool served as negative control. Study-level results: Samples before the pandemic and after infection were not matched within any donor.

V gave up 0 bases and J gave up 1 base, with 10 bases separating them. CDR1 SGDLS and CDR2 YYNGEE come from the germline V gene. The CDR3 length is 15 residues. A few counts support this clone. Antigen: not known. The identical CDR3 is also encoded by other nucleotide sequences in the sample. Assay used: immunoSEQ multiplex PCR; TCRdb lists only in-frame clones, some missing. The top ten clones hold around 17% of a sample with some 11,000 clones, approximately 74% of them seen once. CD4+ T cells from unexposed donors were obtained before the COVID-19 pandemic (2011-2018). Isolation of CD4+ T cells took place after about 9 days in culture.

The receptor comes from a human donor in good health. The sequencing sample was made of CD4+ T cells from PBMCs, cultured in vitro. The chain recombines TRBV9 with TRBJ1-1, with D perhaps TRBD1 (5 bases). The CDR3 DNA reads as TGTGCCAGCAGCGTAGTCGACAGCGGGAACACTGAAGCTTTCTTT. This gives the protein CASSVVDSGNTEAFF.